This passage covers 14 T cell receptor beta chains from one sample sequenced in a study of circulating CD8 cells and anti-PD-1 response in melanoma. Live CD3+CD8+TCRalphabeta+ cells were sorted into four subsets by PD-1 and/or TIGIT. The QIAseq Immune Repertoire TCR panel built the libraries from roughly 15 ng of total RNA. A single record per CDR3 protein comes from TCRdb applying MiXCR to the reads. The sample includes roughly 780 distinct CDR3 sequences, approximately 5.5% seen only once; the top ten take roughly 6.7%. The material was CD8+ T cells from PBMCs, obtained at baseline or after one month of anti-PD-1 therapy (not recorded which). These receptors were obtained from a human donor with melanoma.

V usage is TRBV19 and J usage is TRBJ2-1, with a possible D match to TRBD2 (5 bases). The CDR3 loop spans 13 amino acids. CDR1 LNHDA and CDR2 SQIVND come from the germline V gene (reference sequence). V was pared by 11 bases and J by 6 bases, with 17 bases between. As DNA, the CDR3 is TGTGCCTGTACCCCCGACGGGATCAATGAGCAGTTCTTC. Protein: CACTPDGINEQFF.

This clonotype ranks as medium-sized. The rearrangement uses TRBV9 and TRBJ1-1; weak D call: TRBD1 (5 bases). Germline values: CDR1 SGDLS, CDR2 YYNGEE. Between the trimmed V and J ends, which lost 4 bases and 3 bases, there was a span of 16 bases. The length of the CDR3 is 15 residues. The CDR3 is CASSMSKGAYTEAFF. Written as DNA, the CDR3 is TGTGCCAGCAGCATGTCAAAAGGGGCTTACACTGAAGCTTTCTTT.

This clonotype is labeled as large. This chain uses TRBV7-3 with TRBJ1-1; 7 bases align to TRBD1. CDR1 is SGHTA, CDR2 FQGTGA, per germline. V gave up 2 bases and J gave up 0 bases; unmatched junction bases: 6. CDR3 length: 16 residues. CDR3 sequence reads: CASSLAGRGLNTEAFF. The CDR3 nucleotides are TGTGCCAGCAGCTTAGCCGGGAGGGGGCTGAACACTGAAGCTTTCTTT.

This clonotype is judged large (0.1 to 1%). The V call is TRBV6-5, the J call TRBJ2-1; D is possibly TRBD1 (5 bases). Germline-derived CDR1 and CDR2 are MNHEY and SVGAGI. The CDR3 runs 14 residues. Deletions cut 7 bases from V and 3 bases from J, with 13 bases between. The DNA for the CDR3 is TGTGCCAGCACCTGGCAGGGCCTCTACAATGAGCAGTTCTTC. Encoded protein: CASTWQGLYNEQFF.

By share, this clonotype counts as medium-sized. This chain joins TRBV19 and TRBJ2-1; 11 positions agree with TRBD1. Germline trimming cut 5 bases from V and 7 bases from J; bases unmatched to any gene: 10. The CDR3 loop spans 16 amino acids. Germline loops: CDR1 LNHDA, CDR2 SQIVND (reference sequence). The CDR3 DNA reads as TGTGCCAGTAGTGGACCCGGACAGGGGGCTTGGAATGAGCAGTTCTTC. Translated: CASSGPGQGAWNEQFF.

The CDR3 DNA is TGTGCCAGCAGTTTATGGGTGCGGCAGGAATCGGACGAGCAGTACTTC. Translation gives CASSLWVRQESDEQYF. The rearrangement joins TRBV28 to TRBJ2-7, with D uncertain. Looked up from germline, CDR1 is MDHEN and CDR2 is SYDVKM. V lost 0 bases, J lost 5 bases, and 17 bases lay in between. The CDR3 totals 16 residues.

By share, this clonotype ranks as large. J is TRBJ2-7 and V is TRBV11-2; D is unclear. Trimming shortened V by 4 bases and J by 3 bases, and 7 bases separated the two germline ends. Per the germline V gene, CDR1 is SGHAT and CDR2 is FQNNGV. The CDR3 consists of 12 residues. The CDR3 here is CASSWGNYEQYF. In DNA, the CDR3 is TGTGCCAGCAGCTGGGGAAACTACGAGCAGTACTTC. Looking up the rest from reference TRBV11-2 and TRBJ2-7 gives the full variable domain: EAGVAQSPRYKIIEKRQSVAFWCNPISGHATLYWYQQILGQGPKLLIQFQNNGVVDDSQLPKDRFSAERLKGVDSTLKIQPAKLEDSAVYLCASSWGNYEQYFGPGTRLTVT.

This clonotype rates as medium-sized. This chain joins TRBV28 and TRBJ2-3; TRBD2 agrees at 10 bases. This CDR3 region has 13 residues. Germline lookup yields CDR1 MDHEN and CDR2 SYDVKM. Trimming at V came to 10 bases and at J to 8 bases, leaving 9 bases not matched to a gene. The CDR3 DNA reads TGTGCCACTTCCGGGCTAGCGGGAGCTACGCAGTATTTT. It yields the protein CATSGLAGATQYF.

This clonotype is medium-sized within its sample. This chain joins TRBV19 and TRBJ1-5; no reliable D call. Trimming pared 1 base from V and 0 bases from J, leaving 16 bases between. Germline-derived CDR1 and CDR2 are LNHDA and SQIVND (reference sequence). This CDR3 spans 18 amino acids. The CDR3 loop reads CASSIAHPSVYSNQPQHF. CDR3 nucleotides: TGTGCCAGTAGTATAGCGCATCCGTCTGTGTATAGCAATCAGCCCCAGCATTTT.

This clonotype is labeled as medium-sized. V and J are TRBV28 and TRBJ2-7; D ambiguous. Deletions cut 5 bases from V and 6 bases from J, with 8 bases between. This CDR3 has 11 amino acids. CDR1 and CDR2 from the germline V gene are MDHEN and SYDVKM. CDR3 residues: CASSPALEQYF. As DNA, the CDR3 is TGTGCCAGCAGTCCAGCCCTCGAGCAGTACTTC.

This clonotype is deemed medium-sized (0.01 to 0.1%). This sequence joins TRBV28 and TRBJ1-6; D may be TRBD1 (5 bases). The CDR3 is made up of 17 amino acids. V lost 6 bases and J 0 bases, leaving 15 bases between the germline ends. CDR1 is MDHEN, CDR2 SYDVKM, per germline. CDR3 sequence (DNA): TGTGCCAGCAGCCCGGACACCTCGAGCTCCTATAATTCACCCCTCCACTTT. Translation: CASSPDTSSSYNSPLHF.

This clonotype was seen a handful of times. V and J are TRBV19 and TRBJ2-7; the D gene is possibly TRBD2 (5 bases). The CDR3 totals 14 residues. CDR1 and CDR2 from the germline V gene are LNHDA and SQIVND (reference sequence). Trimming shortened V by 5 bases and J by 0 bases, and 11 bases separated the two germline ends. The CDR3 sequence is CASSSRDSSYEQYF. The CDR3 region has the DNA TGTGCCAGTAGTTCCCGGGATTCCTCCTACGAGCAGTACTTC.

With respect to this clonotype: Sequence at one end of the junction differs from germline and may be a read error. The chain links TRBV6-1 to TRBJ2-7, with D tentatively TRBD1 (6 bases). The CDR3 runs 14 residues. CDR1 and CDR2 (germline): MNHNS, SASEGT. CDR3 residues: CTSSEGGQIYEQYF. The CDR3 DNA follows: TGTACCAGCAGTGAAGGGGGACAAATCTACGAGCAGTACTTC.

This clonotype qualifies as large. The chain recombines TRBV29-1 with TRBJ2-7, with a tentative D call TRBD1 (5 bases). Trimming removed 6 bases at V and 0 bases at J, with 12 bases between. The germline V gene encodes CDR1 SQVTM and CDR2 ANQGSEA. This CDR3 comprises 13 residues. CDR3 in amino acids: CSVLRQSSYEQYF. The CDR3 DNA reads TGCAGCGTGCTTAGACAGAGCTCCTACGAGCAGTACTTC.